This is a list of T cell receptor beta chains from one sample in a study of blood T cell repertoires in COVID-19. Generated by immunoSEQ multiplex PCR, the TCRdb table keeps only in-frame clones and is missing some. This sample has around 280,000 clones; approximately 86% occur once, and the top ten carry 2.1%. The sequenced sample was peripheral blood. Source of these receptors: a woman aged 25 to 45 who had recovered from COVID-19. Each CDR3 is given with its conserved first and last residue. D genes are given only for firm matches. The size entry is marked missing in some rows and otherwise reads once, few, many or a size class.

abundance,d_gene,j_gene,v_gene,CDR3nt,CDR3aa
.,.,TRBJ2-7,TRBV4-1,TGCGCCAGCAGCCCAGGACTGCAGTCCTACGAGCAGTACTTC,CASSPGLQSYEQYF
.,.,TRBJ1-5,TRBV7-4,TGTGCCAGCAGCTTTTGGCAGGGCGATCAGCCCCAGCATTTT,CASSFWQGDQPQHF
.,.,TRBJ2-7,TRBV11-2,TGTGCCAGCAGCCCCCTCCTAAACGAGCAGTACTTC,CASSPLLNEQYF
once,TRBD2,TRBJ2-1,TRBV19,TGTGCCAGTACGGCTAGCGGGAGGGAGGTCGGCTACAATGAGCAGTTCTTC,CASTASGREVGYNEQFF
.,TRBD2,TRBJ2-2,TRBV19,TGTGCCAGTAGTATGGGACTAGCCTTGAACACCGGGGAGCTGTTTTTT,CASSMGLALNTGELFF
.,.,TRBJ2-5,TRBV5-1,TGCGCCAGCAGCTTTTTAGTCTATGAGACCCAGTACTTC,CASSFLVYETQYF
.,TRBD1,TRBJ2-7,TRBV6-5,TGTGCCAGCAGTTCGACAGGGGGCGGAACCGGCGAGCAGTACTTC,CASSSTGGGTGEQYF
.,TRBD1,TRBJ1-2,TRBV24-1,TGTGCCACCAGCGGACAGGGTGGAAGTGGCTACACCTTC,CATSGQGGSGYTF
.,TRBD1,TRBJ1-1,TRBV6-5,TGTGCCAGTAGGACAGGGGCGAACACTGAAGCTTTCTTT,CASRTGANTEAFF
.,TRBD1,TRBJ1-2,TRBV4-1,TGCGCCAGCAGCCACCTTCCGGGACAGGGGGTTGACTACACCTTC,CASSHLPGQGVDYTF
.,.,TRBJ2-4,TRBV2,TGTGCCAGCGGGCACAAACAAAACATTCAGTACTTC,CASGHKQNIQYF
.,.,TRBJ1-4,TRBV30,TGTGCCTGGAGTTATCCACGGACAGCAACTAATGAAAAACTGTTTTTT,CAWSYPRTATNEKLFF
.,.,TRBJ1-3,TRBV3-1/TRBV3-2,TGTGCCAGCAGCCAAGAAGTAGTCTCTGGAAACACCATATATTTT,CASSQEVVSGNTIYF
.,.,TRBJ2-5,TRBV12-3/TRBV12-4,TGTGCCAGCAGTTTTCGAGAGACCCAGTACTTC,CASSFRETQYF
few,.,TRBJ2-5,TRBV12-3/TRBV12-4,TGTGCCAGCAGCATGACAAAAGAGACCCAGTACTTC,CASSMTKETQYF
.,TRBD1,TRBJ2-2,TRBV7-8,TGTGCCAGCAGCCTTATGAACAGGGGGCGGGACACCGGGGAGCTGTTTTTT,CASSLMNRGRDTGELFF
.,.,TRBJ2-7,TRBV11-3,TGTGCCAGCAGCTTAGGTACAGGGACCTACGAGCAGTACTTC,CASSLGTGTYEQYF
.,.,TRBJ2-1,TRBV4-2,TGTGCCAGCAGCCAAGATCGAGGGTCCTACAATGAGCAGTTCTTC,CASSQDRGSYNEQFF
.,.,TRBJ1-4,TRBV4-2,TGTGCCAGCAGCCAAGGTGCCAGGGCAAATGAAAAACTGTTTTTT,CASSQGARANEKLFF
.,.,TRBJ2-1,TRBV29-1,TGCAGCGTTGAAGATCATATGGGGGCAACCGGCAATGAGCAGTTCTTC,CSVEDHMGATGNEQFF
.,.,TRBJ1-4,TRBV5-1,TGCGCCAGCAGCTTGGATTCCGGGGAAAAACTGTTTTTT,CASSLDSGEKLFF
.,TRBD2,TRBJ2-3,TRBV2,TGTGCCAGCAGTGAAGGCCCTAGCGGGGTGACAGATACGCAGTATTTT,CASSEGPSGVTDTQYF
.,.,TRBJ1-1,TRBV4-2,TGTGCCAGCAGCCAAGCAGGGGCAAACACTGAAGCTTTCTTT,CASSQAGANTEAFF
.,.,TRBJ1-1,TRBV19,TGTGCCAGCCATGCGGGCAGGGGAAACACTGAAGCTTTCTTT,CASHAGRGNTEAFF
once,TRBD1,TRBJ2-1,TRBV5-5,TGTGCCAGCAGCTCCCTCCAGGGGGCACATGAGCAGTTCTTC,CASSSLQGAHEQFF
.,.,TRBJ1-4,TRBV3-1/TRBV3-2,TGTGCCAGCAGCCGGAGGGACTTGAGGAATGAAAAACTGTTTTTT,CASSRRDLRNEKLFF
.,.,TRBJ1-1,TRBV5-5,TGTGCCAGCAGCTTCACAGGGTACACTGAAGCTTTCTTT,CASSFTGYTEAFF
.,TRBD1,TRBJ2-7,TRBV12-3/TRBV12-4,TGTGCCAGCAGTAGGACAGGTTCCTACGAGCAGTACTTC,CASSRTGSYEQYF
.,TRBD2,TRBJ2-3,TRBV5-1,TGCGCCAGCAGCACCCTAGCGGGAGCCGACGGAGATACGCAGTATTTT,CASSTLAGADGDTQYF
once,TRBD1,TRBJ2-1,TRBV5-6,TGTGCCAGCAGCCTCGGGACAGGGGGCAATGAGCAGTTCTTC,CASSLGTGGNEQFF
.,TRBD1,TRBJ1-2,TRBV7-2,TGTGCCAGCAGAGCGACCTTAATACAGGGGGAAGATGGCTACACCTTC,CASRATLIQGEDGYTF
once,TRBD2,TRBJ2-7,TRBV7-2,TGTGCCAGCGAAGCGGGGGGTCCCTACGAGCAGTACTTC,CASEAGGPYEQYF
.,TRBD1,TRBJ2-3,TRBV9,TGTGCCAGCAGCACGACCGGGACAGTCACAGATACGCAGTATTTT,CASSTTGTVTDTQYF
.,TRBD1,TRBJ1-4,TRBV20-1,TGCAGTGCTAGTTCGGACAGGGGCCGTTATAATGAAAAACTGTTTTTT,CSASSDRGRYNEKLFF
.,.,TRBJ1-4,TRBV25-1,TGTGCCAGCAGTGAATATCGGGAAAAACTGTTTTTT,CASSEYREKLFF
.,TRBD2,TRBJ2-7,TRBV28,TGTGCCAGCAGCCCCGGACTAGCGGGGCTCTACGAGCAGTACTTC,CASSPGLAGLYEQYF
few,.,TRBJ2-6,TRBV28,TGTGCCAGCAGTCGCGGGGACTCTGGGGCCAACGTCCTGACTTTC,CASSRGDSGANVLTF
.,TRBD2,TRBJ2-7,TRBV18,TGTGCCAGCTCACCACTCTTAGCGGGAGACGCCGGCGGAGAGCAGTACTTC,CASSPLLAGDAGGEQYF
.,TRBD1,TRBJ1-2,TRBV11-2,TGTGCCAGCAGCCAACTACGGGACAGGAACTCATATGGCTACACCTTC,CASSQLRDRNSYGYTF
.,.,TRBJ1-1,TRBV5-3,TGTGCCAGAAGCTTGGTCTCCGGTTCCACTGAAGCTTTCTTT,CARSLVSGSTEAFF
once,TRBD1,TRBJ1-6,TRBV28,TGTGCCAGCAGTACCGGGACAGGGGGTTCACCCCTCCACTTT,CASSTGTGGSPLHF
.,.,TRBJ2-1,TRBV7-2,TGTGCCAGCAGCTTAGGTCTTGCCTACTCCTACAATGAGCAGTTCTTC,CASSLGLAYSYNEQFF
.,TRBD1,TRBJ1-1,TRBV11-2,TGTGCCAGCAGCTTAGACACCGGGACAGGGCCCGCCACTGAAGCTTTCTTT,CASSLDTGTGPATEAFF
.,.,TRBJ1-1,TRBV29-1,TGCAGCGTTTGGTACAGGACGACCCGGATTGAAGCTTTCTTT,CSVWYRTTRIEAFF
once,.,TRBJ1-6,TRBV27,TGTGCCAGCGGCCGGGGGGTCCCCAATTCACCCCTCCACTTT,CASGRGVPNSPLHF
.,TRBD1,TRBJ2-3,TRBV27,TGTGCCAGCAGTTCCCCGACAGGGGCTGTGGCAGATACGCAGTATTTT,CASSSPTGAVADTQYF
.,.,TRBJ2-1,TRBV4-3,TGCGCCAGCAGCCGTCTAGCGCCACCCTCTTACAATGAGCAGTTCTTC,CASSRLAPPSYNEQFF
once,TRBD2,TRBJ2-5,TRBV12-3/TRBV12-4,TGTGCCAGCAGGGGACTAGCGGGAGGGGCCCAGTACTTC,CASRGLAGGAQYF
.,TRBD1,TRBJ1-6,TRBV27,TGTGCCAGCGGGGACAGGGGTTATAATTCACCCCTCCACTTT,CASGDRGYNSPLHF
.,.,TRBJ2-7,TRBV4-1,TGCGCCAGCAGCCAAGACAGCTACGAGCAGTACTTC,CASSQDSYEQYF
.,.,TRBJ2-3,TRBV28,TGTGCCAGCAATGGCCTGAAGGGGACAGATACGCAGTATTTT,CASNGLKGTDTQYF
.,.,TRBJ1-2,TRBV14,TGTGCCAGCAGCCCGCGAAATCTTTTAAGCACCGGGTCAACAGGATACGGCTACACCTTC,CASSPRNLLSTGSTGYGYTF
.,TRBD2,TRBJ2-1,TRBV5-4,TGTGCCAGCAGCTTGGCGACTAGCGGGAGTTCGGGTGAGCAGTTCTTC,CASSLATSGSSGEQFF
.,TRBD1,TRBJ2-2,TRBV5-1,TGCGCCAGCATTCCCGGGACAGGGTACACCGGGGAGCTGTTTTTT,CASIPGTGYTGELFF
.,TRBD1,TRBJ1-4,TRBV4-2,TGTGCCAGCAGCCGAATTTTCCGGGACAGGGATGCAACTAATGAAAAACTGTTTTTT,CASSRIFRDRDATNEKLFF
.,.,TRBJ1-2,TRBV6-5,TGTGCCAGCAGTTACTCGGGCTGGTATGGCTACACCTTC,CASSYSGWYGYTF
once,TRBD1,TRBJ1-1,TRBV19,TGTGCCAGTAGTTTAGGACAGGGAAGGACTGAAGCTTTCTTT,CASSLGQGRTEAFF
.,.,TRBJ1-4,TRBV14,TGTGCCAGCAGCCAAATTTCTGCCTCAGGGCGCGGTGAAAAACTGTTTTTT,CASSQISASGRGEKLFF
.,TRBD1,TRBJ1-1,TRBV6-5,TGTGCCAGCAGTCCCGGGACAGGGGGCCTTGAAGCTTTCTTT,CASSPGTGGLEAFF
.,.,TRBJ2-1,TRBV10-3,TGTGCCATCAGTATTAGGGGAGGTGACAATGAGCAGTTCTTC,CAISIRGGDNEQFF